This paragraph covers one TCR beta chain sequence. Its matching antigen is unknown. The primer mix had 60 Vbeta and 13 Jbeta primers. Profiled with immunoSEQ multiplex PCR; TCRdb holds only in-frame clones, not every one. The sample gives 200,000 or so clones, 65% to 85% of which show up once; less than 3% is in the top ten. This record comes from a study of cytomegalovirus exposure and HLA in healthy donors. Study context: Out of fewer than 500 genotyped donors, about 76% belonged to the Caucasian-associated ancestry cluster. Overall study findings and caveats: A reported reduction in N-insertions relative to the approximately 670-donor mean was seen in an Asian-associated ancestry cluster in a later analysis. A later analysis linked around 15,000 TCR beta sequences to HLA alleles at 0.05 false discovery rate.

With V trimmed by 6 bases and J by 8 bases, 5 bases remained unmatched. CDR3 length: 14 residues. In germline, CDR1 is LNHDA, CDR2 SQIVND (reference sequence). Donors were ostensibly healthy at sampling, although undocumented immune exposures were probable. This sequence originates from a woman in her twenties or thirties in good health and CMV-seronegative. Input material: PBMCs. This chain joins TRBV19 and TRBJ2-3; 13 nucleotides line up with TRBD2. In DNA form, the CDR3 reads TGTGCCAGTAGGAAGACTAGCGGGAGGAGTACGCAGTATTTT. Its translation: CASRKTSGRSTQYF. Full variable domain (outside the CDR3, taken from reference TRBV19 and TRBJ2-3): DGGITQSPKYLFRKEGQNVTLSCEQNLNHDAMYWYRQDPGQGLRLIYYSQIVNDFQKGDIAEGYSVSREKKESFPLTVTSAQKNPTAFYLCASRKTSGRSTQYFGPGTRLTVL.